This T cell receptor (beta chain) came from a study of cytomegalovirus exposure and HLA in healthy donors (dated by TCRdb to between 2016 and 2019). Study-wide context: According to a later analysis, one platform produced both the 120 validation repertoires and the roughly 640 repertoires of the first cohort. High-throughput TCR immunosequencing, statistical association of individual TCRs with disease status, and machine learning were combined to predict cytomegalovirus infection status. Along with the roughly 670-subject first cohort, a separate validation cohort of 120 different subjects was used. The study aimed to test whether signatures of past pathogen exposure could be identified by cataloging public T cell receptors.

Overall study outcomes, separate from this receptor: In vitro tests confirmed that a few of the cytomegalovirus-associated TCR beta chains recognize cytomegalovirus antigens. The classifier was reported to diagnose cytomegalovirus status with high specificity and sensitivity in both the original cohort and the validation cohort. While some public TCRs were present in many individuals, most TCR sequences turned up only very rarely across donors. Subsequent analysis determined that TCRs grouped into clusters in the first cohort also showed a tendency toward co-occurrence across the 90 to 150 validation repertoires, and 85% to 95% of cluster scores exceeded 0. A total of 150 to 200 TCR beta chains were listed by the study as associated with cytomegalovirus. The authors suggested that the approach could potentially be generalized to other disease states and immunological phenotypes. A later analysis had no HLA typing for the validation cohort, so co-occurrence there was scored across all 110 or so repertoires.

About this clone itself: Its antigen remains undetermined. Base-call qualities are not available, and no considerably larger clone is one nucleotide away.

V lost 6 bases and J lost 5 bases, and the count of bases not matched to a germline gene is 10. From its cysteine to its phenylalanine, the CDR3 spans 17 amino acids. Just the 51-base CDR3 DNA is kept, in frame starting at base 1. For CDR1 and CDR2, the germline V gene lists ENHRY and SYGVKD. The donors were included in the validation cohort of roughly 120 subjects, a group kept apart from the approximately 670-subject first cohort. Libraries were prepared through the immunoSEQ multiplex PCR assay. In the authors' own workflow: A statistical classification framework was built to diagnose cytomegalovirus status from the catalog of TCR beta chain sequences. TCRdb re-hosts the immuneACCESS table, in-frame sequences only. Its copies lack some clones; in the studies checked, an unresolved V gene accounts for under half of them, and the cause for the rest is not known. V and J calls and clone size are as listed in that table; D and trimming were resolved from the DNA. This sample lists approximately 140,000 clones; 88% were detected once. Together, the top ten hold approximately 8% of the sample.

This receptor was identified in a woman aged 18-30 years in good health and CMV-seropositive. The specimen was PBMCs. The V gene is TRBV10-3 and the J gene is TRBJ1-6; 10 central nucleotides agree with TRBD1. The CDR3 is CAIRAMGQGFNNSPLHF. The bases are TGTGCCATCAGGGCCATGGGACAGGGGTTCAATAATTCACCCCTCCACTTT.